This T cell receptor beta chain was identified during a study of T cell responses to AZD1222 COVID-19 vaccine. Broader study findings: Clonal diversity was possibly underestimated; the donors were predominantly white British and more often female. Two AZD1222 doses significantly raised spike-specific TCR breadth and depth over controls. There were repertoire samples only from the period after the peak T cell response.

Per germline, CDR1 SEHNR and CDR2 FQNEAQ (reference sequence). The V end was cut by 6 bases, the J end by 8 bases, with 10 bases between. This CDR3 region has 11 residues. Of note for this clone: Its target is unknown.

Sequencing was performed with immunoSEQ multiplex PCR; in TCRdb, only in-frame clones are kept and a portion is missing. The table records roughly 150,000 clones, around 91% of them present only once. The TCR was taken from an adult who received the AZD1222 COVID-19 vaccine. The sample in question was peripheral blood, obtained 28 days after the second AZD1222 dose. The chain has TRBV7-9 and TRBJ1-2; tentative D call: TRBD1 (5 bases). The DNA for the CDR3 is TGTGCCAGCAGTCCCAGGGTGGGCTACACCTTC. Its translation is CASSPRVGYTF.